Listed below are T cell receptor beta chains from one sample, sequenced in a study of response to subunit inactivated influenza vaccine. TCRdb recomputed calls from the RT-PCR reads with MiXCR, one row per CDR3 protein. The sample has around 650,000 distinct CDR3 sequences; 15% to 17% are singletons. Sequencing was performed on PBMCs from blood, taken about 13 days after vaccination. These receptors came from a man in his fifties who received an inactivated influenza vaccine. Each CDR3 is given without its conserved first and last residue. The D gene is left open where the match is weak.

j_call,v_call,d_call,cdr3_aa
TRBJ2-3,TRBV27,TRBD2,ASSSQTSGHLPQY
TRBJ2-7,TRBV6-7,.,ASSRTVDSGSYEQY
TRBJ2-7,TRBV4-2,.,ATLAAGEQY
TRBJ2-3,TRBV20-1,.,SARGLGTDTQY
TRBJ2-2,TRBV6-2/TRBV6-3,.,ASRPGASAGELF
TRBJ2-2,TRBV9,.,ASSVEGLFTGELF
TRBJ2-3,TRBV5-1,TRBD2,ASSPGAGKGDTQY
TRBJ2-5,TRBV12-3/TRBV12-4,.,ASSYSGTPGETQY
TRBJ1-1,TRBV15,.,ATSRGHNENTEAF
TRBJ2-7,TRBV5-1,.,ASSSGNGVDEQY
TRBJ1-1,TRBV25-1,TRBD1,ASSRQGWGAF
TRBJ2-7,TRBV5-1,.,ASSLSTGLAYEQY
TRBJ2-3,TRBV20-1,.,SASLSANPDTQY
TRBJ2-7,TRBV7-9,.,ASSLDVGAYEQY
TRBJ2-3,TRBV4-1,TRBD1,ASSQDNTGGTDTQY
TRBJ2-7,TRBV28,.,ASSQQETPYEQY
TRBJ1-1,TRBV27,.,ASSLTDRRDTEAF
TRBJ2-7,TRBV7-9,.,ASSFPGRTYEQY
TRBJ1-4,TRBV4-3,TRBD1,ASSPGRDRAEKLF
TRBJ1-1,TRBV5-5,.,ASSLERLKAF
TRBJ2-7,TRBV9,.,ASSATFGEQY
TRBJ2-7,TRBV7-9,.,ASSLGLGPPYEQY
TRBJ1-5,TRBV6-2/TRBV6-3,.,ASRRPGGSNQPQH
TRBJ2-7,TRBV6-6,.,ASSYSPEEQY
TRBJ2-5,TRBV12-3/TRBV12-4,TRBD2,ASSFAASGRIQETQY
TRBJ1-4,TRBV7-2,.,ASSLWGEKLF
TRBJ2-7,TRBV2,.,ASRGLGLNEQY
TRBJ2-3,TRBV7-8,.,ASSLGGGRGTDTQY
TRBJ1-2,TRBV7-2,.,ASRRGEIGYT
TRBJ1-2,TRBV12-3/TRBV12-4,.,ASSSLGRRGSHGYT
TRBJ2-6,TRBV4-3,TRBD1,ASSQGTTGGRDGANVLT
TRBJ2-3,TRBV28,TRBD2,ASSLTGGWSDTQY
TRBJ1-3,TRBV6-1,TRBD1,ASSGTGTGRNTIY
TRBJ2-7,TRBV20-1,TRBD2,CARKHSGSSYEQY
TRBJ2-3,TRBV7-8,TRBD2,ASSSRLAGHTDTQY
TRBJ2-3,TRBV20-1,TRBD2,SADGKLAGGMDTQY
TRBJ2-7,TRBV12-3/TRBV12-4,.,ASSLSGEQY